The 23 T cell receptor beta chains listed next were all sequenced from one sample in a study of PD-1 blockade in classical Hodgkin lymphoma. Time point denoted: cycle 4 day 1 (C4D1), after about 6 weeks of nivolumab. Relapse was seen in all patients after autologous stem cell transplantation, and brentuximab vedotin exposure was variable. TCRdb keeps only in-frame clones here, not all; method: immunoSEQ multiplex PCR. This sample carries 15,000 to 20,000 clones, around 80% of them seen once, and the ten largest clones take about 22%. Here the sequenced sample was peripheral blood mononuclear cells (PBMCs), taken before the fourth cycle of nivolumab. The receptors originated from a human donor with classical Hodgkin lymphoma.

This chain connects TRBV5-6 to TRBJ1-2; D is unresolved. The germline gives CDR1 SGHDT, CDR2 YYEEEE. Trimming took off 2 bases at V and 2 bases at J, with 7 bases between the two ends. The CDR3 spans 13 residues. The CDR3 DNA reads as TGTGCCAGCAGCTTAGACGGAAACTATGGCTACACCTTC. It codes for CASSLDGNYGYTF.

V and J are TRBV9 and TRBJ1-1; D not resolved. The CDR3 has 14 residues. Germline V CDR1 and CDR2: SGDLS, YYNGEE. V lost 0 bases and J 5 bases, leaving 11 bases between the germline ends. The CDR3 region has the DNA TGTGCCAGCAGCGTAGCAACGGGAGGAACTGAAGCTTTCTTT. This translates into CASSVATGGTEAFF.

This clone was seen only once. The CDR3 DNA sequence: TGTGCCAGCAGCCCGGGACGGCGCGGGGAGCTGTTTTTT. Protein product: CASSPGRRGELFF. The rearrangement links TRBV7-2 to TRBJ2-2; D may match TRBD1 or TRBD2 (5 bases each). Trimming left V 5 bases short and J 7 bases short, with 11 bases between. CDR3 length: 13 residues. CDR1 is SGHTA and CDR2 is FQGNSA in the germline V gene.

The count of this clone is one. The CDR3 nucleotides are TGTGCCAGTAGTATTTCCGGGTTGGTCGGGGAGCTGTTTTTT. Its protein product is CASSISGLVGELFF. The genes are TRBV19 and TRBJ2-2; D is ambiguous. The germline V gene encodes CDR1 LNHDA and CDR2 SQIVND (reference sequence). Trimming removed 3 bases at V and 7 bases at J, with 12 bases between. The CDR3 runs to 14 residues.

V is TRBV5-1 and J is TRBJ2-1, with 7 bases that match TRBD2. The V segment lost 0 bases and the J segment 3 bases; nucleotides outside the gene matches: 12. This CDR3 has 18 amino acids. CDR1 and CDR2 from the germline V gene are SGHRS and YFSETQ. The CDR3 loop is CASSLVRGWSSNYNEQFF. The CDR3 DNA reads as TGCGCCAGCAGCTTGGTGCGGGGGTGGTCCTCAAACTACAATGAGCAGTTCTTC.

The chain has TRBV18 and TRBJ2-3, with unresolved D. CDR3 length equals 16 residues. V lost 2 bases and J 4 bases, leaving 16 bases between the germline ends. Germline V gives CDR1 KGHSH, CDR2 LQKENI. The CDR3 protein is CASSPFLVAAPDTQYF. The CDR3 DNA sequence: TGTGCCAGCTCACCATTCCTAGTCGCTGCGCCAGATACGCAGTATTTT. Supplemented by reference TRBV18 and TRBJ2-3, the full variable domain reads NAGVMQNPRHLVRRRGQEARLRCSPMKGHSHVYWYRQLPEEGLKFMVYLQKENIIDESGMPKERFSAEFPKEGPSILRIQQVVRGDSAAYFCASSPFLVAAPDTQYFGPGTRLTVL.

CDR3 in DNA: TGTGCCAGCAGCTTAGACCTCGATAGCAATCAGCCCCAGCATTTT. This sequence encodes CASSLDLDSNQPQHF. The chain combines TRBV7-2 with TRBJ1-5; D is unresolved. Germline V gene data show CDR1 as SGHTA and CDR2 as FQGNSA. This CDR3 region has 15 residues. Deletions cut 1 base from V and 0 bases from J, with 7 bases between.

The V call is TRBV4-1, the J call TRBJ2-7, with 10 positions matching TRBD2. Germline-derived CDR1 and CDR2 are MGHRA and YSYEKL. The CDR3 spans 15 residues. The ends lost 1 base at V and 0 bases at J; junction bases unmatched: 0. The CDR3 sequence is CASSQGLAGSYEQYF. The CDR3 coding sequence is TGCGCCAGCAGCCAAGGACTAGCGGGCTCCTACGAGCAGTACTTC.

This clone was recorded once. The rearrangement uses TRBV19 and TRBJ1-5; D possibly corresponds to TRBD1 (5 bases). The CDR3 consists of 14 residues. The ends were cut back, 1 base at V and 8 bases at J, with 12 bases in the middle. Germline CDR1 reads LNHDA; CDR2 reads SQIVND (reference sequence). Here the CDR3 DNA reads TGTGCCAGTAGTATAGGGGGCAGGGTCGAGCCCCAGCATTTT. Protein sequence: CASSIGGRVEPQHF. Together with reference TRBV19 and TRBJ1-5, the CDR3 gives the full variable domain: DGGITQSPKYLFRKEGQNVTLSCEQNLNHDAMYWYRQDPGQGLRLIYYSQIVNDFQKGDIAEGYSVSREKKESFPLTVTSAQKNPTAFYLCASSIGGRVEPQHFGDGTRLSIL.

The chain is built from TRBV6-4 and TRBJ2-1; 8 nucleotides line up with TRBD2. The J segment lost 11 bases and the V segment lost 5 bases, leaving 11 bases of the junction unmatched. Germline V lookup: CDR1 MRHNA, CDR2 SNTAGT. This CDR3 region has 14 residues. The CDR3 DNA is TGTGCCAGCAGTTTAGCGGGAACAATTTCGCAGCAGTTCTTC. This translates into CASSLAGTISQQFF.

Only a few counts were recorded for this clone. This sequence joins TRBV5-1 and TRBJ2-3, with D hard to call. CDR1 is SGHRS, CDR2 YFSETQ, per germline. Trimming removed 4 bases at V and 4 bases at J, with 16 bases between. This CDR3 contains 15 residues. CDR3 nucleotides: TGCGCCAGCAGCCTCCGGGCCCCGGCCCCAGATACGCAGTATTTT. Translating gives CASSLRAPAPDTQYF.

The chain joins TRBV6-5 to TRBJ2-3; D gene ambiguous. Trimming took off 2 bases at V and 4 bases at J, with 4 bases between the two ends. There are 12 residues in the CDR3. Germline CDR1 reads MNHEY; CDR2 reads SVGAGI. CDR3 protein: CASSYGPDTQYF. The CDR3 DNA reads as TGTGCCAGCAGTTACGGCCCAGATACGCAGTATTTT.

The chain joins TRBV5-8 to TRBJ2-3; D gene uncertain. The CDR3 totals 14 residues. V lost 2 bases to trimming and J lost 2 bases, with 9 bases between them. Germline CDR1 is SGHTS and CDR2 is YDEGEE. The CDR3 DNA reads as TGTGCCAGCAGCTTAGCCCCGTACACAGATACGCAGTATTTT. This gives the protein CASSLAPYTDTQYF.

The chain joins TRBV7-2 to TRBJ2-7; 7 bases map to TRBD1. Trimming removed 4 bases from V and 5 bases from J; junction bases left unmatched: 11. The CDR3 loop spans 15 amino acids. CDR1 and CDR2 from the germline V gene are SGHTA and FQGNSA. The CDR3 sequence is CASSYQSGTVHEQYF. CDR3 bases: TGTGCCAGCAGCTATCAATCCGGGACAGTGCACGAGCAGTACTTC.

The chain recombines TRBV5-4 with TRBJ1-4; D is ambiguous. V gave up 1 base and J gave up 8 bases, with 9 bases separating them. CDR3 length: 13 residues. CDR1 is SGHNT, CDR2 YYREEE, per germline (reference sequence). In DNA form, the CDR3 reads TGTGCCAGCAGCTTGAGACTTGAGGAAAAACTGTTTTTT. The encoded protein is CASSLRLEEKLFF.

The chain recombines TRBV19 with TRBJ1-3; TRBD1 matches 12 bases. The CDR3 extends over 15 amino acids. The V gene's germline CDR1 is LNHDA and CDR2 SQIVND (reference sequence). Germline trimming cut 8 bases from V and 3 bases from J; bases unmatched to any gene: 5. The CDR3 spells CASWDRGLHGNTIYF. The CDR3 DNA sequence: TGTGCCAGTTGGGACAGGGGGCTTCATGGAAACACCATATATTTT.

CDR3 in DNA: TGTGCCAGCAGCTTAAATCCCGCGATCACAGATACGCAGTATTTT. It codes for CASSLNPAITDTQYF. The rearrangement joins TRBV7-9 to TRBJ2-3; D uncertain. The CDR3 has 15 residues. Between the trimmed V and J ends, which lost 2 bases and 2 bases, there was a span of 11 bases. Germline V gene sequence: CDR1 SEHNR, CDR2 FQNEAQ (reference sequence).

The V and J genes are TRBV7-6 and TRBJ1-3; D not certain. CDR1 is SGHVS and CDR2 is FNYEAQ in the germline V gene. CDR3 length equals 13 residues. Trimming cost V 6 bases and J 0 bases, with 6 bases left between them. CDR3 nucleotide sequence: TGTGCCAGCAGGCGCAGCTCTGGAAACACCATATATTTT. This codes for CASRRSSGNTIYF.

This clone has just a few counts. This chain links TRBV6-1 with TRBJ2-7, with 8 bases lining up with TRBD1. Trimming took 6 bases from V and 1 from J; bases not matched to a gene: 8. In germline, CDR1 is MNHNS, CDR2 SASEGT. CDR3 length equals 15 residues. CDR3 in amino acids: CASSVTGDPSYEQYV. CDR3 DNA: TGTGCCAGCAGCGTGACAGGGGACCCTTCCTACGAGCAGTACGTC.

V and J are TRBV2 and TRBJ2-3; D is unresolved. In germline, CDR1 is SNHLY, CDR2 FYNNEI. The ends were cut back, 7 bases at V and 5 bases at J, with 13 bases in the middle. The CDR3 runs 13 residues. CDR3 residues: CASMWANGDTQYF. CDR3 in DNA: TGTGCCAGCATGTGGGCCAACGGAGATACGCAGTATTTT.

CDR3 loop: CASSTDSYNSPLHF. Here the CDR3 DNA reads TGTGCCAGCAGTACGGACAGTTATAATTCACCCCTCCACTTT. This chain links TRBV27 with TRBJ1-6; a weak D match, TRBD1 (6 bases). The germline V and J ends were trimmed by 5 bases and 4 bases, with 9 bases remaining between them. The CDR3 runs to 14 residues. Germline V lookup: CDR1 MNHEY, CDR2 SMNVEV (reference sequence).

This chain connects TRBV6-5 to TRBJ2-3; D uncertain. V was shortened by 0 bases and J by 3 bases, with 10 bases between the two germline ends. The CDR3 is made up of 15 amino acids. The germline V gene has CDR1 MNHEY and CDR2 SVGAGI. This CDR3 reads CASSYSIAITDTQYF. The CDR3 DNA follows: TGTGCCAGCAGTTACTCAATTGCGATTACAGATACGCAGTATTTT.

CDR3 sequence reads: CASGHPKNIQYF. The CDR3 DNA is TGTGCCAGCGGCCATCCAAAAAACATTCAGTACTTC. The chain recombines TRBV7-2 with TRBJ2-4; unclear D gene. Germline V gives CDR1 SGHTA, CDR2 FQGNSA. V was clipped by 8 bases and J by 4 bases, with 9 bases between them. The CDR3 has 12 residues.